This T cell receptor beta chain was captured by sequencing in a study of blood T cell repertoires in COVID-19. As for the study in general: Researchers got acute and convalescent COVID-19 samples from the United States, Italy and Spain. PBMCs, B-cell-depleted T cells, or T cells were the source of the cDNA or gDNA that made up the material.

V lost 6 bases and J 5 bases, leaving 16 bases between the germline ends. The CDR3 totals 14 residues. The germline V gene has CDR1 GTSNPN and CDR2 SVGIG (reference sequence). Authors' processing steps: Amplification of reference gene primers was used by the study to estimate nucleated cell counts. Generated by immunoSEQ multiplex PCR, the TCRdb table keeps only in-frame clones and is missing some. That table supplies the V and J calls and clone size; D and trimming were determined from the DNA. The repertoire holds 340,000 or so clones, with 87% as singletons. This receptor was identified in a man aged 45 to 65 with active or convalescent COVID-19. This rearrangement joins TRBV30 to TRBJ2-2; D may be TRBD2 (6 bases). What was sequenced was peripheral blood. CDR3 amino acids: CACPRAGITGELFF. The CDR3 bases are TGTGCCTGTCCCAGGGCGGGGATTACCGGGGAGCTGTTTTTT.